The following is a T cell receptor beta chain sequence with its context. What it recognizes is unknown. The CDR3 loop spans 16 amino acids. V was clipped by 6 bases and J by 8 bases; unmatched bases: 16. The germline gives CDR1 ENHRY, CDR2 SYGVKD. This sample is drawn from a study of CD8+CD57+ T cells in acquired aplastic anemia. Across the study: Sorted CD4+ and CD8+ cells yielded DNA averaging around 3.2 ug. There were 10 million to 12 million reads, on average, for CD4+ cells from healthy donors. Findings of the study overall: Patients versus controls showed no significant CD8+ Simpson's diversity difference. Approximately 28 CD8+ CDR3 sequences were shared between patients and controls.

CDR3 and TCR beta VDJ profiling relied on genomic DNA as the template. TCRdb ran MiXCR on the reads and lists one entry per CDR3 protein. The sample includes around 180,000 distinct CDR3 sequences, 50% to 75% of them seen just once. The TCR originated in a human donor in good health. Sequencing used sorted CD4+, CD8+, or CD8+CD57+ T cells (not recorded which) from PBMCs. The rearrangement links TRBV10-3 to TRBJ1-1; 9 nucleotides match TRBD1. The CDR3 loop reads CAISPSQGAKLREAFF. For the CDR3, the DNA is TGTGCCATCAGCCCTTCACAGGGGGCGAAGTTAAGGGAAGCTTTCTTT.